This TCR beta chain appears in the sequencing data of a study of memory CD4+ T cells and cytomegalovirus serostatus. Whole-study context: Healthy Belgian adult donors included roughly ten CMV-positive and fewer than 25 CMV-negative people.

The germline V gene encodes CDR1 SGHDT and CDR2 YYEEEE. The CDR3 has 15 amino acids. V was clipped by 4 bases and J by 6 bases; unmatched bases: 6. The assay was immunoSEQ multiplex PCR, and TCRdb's table has in-frame clones only and misses some. The sample lists 50,000 to 60,000 clones, approximately 82% occurring once. Single viable CD3+CD4+CD8-CD45RO+ cells were sorted as the memory CD4+ T cells. The rearrangement uses TRBV5-6 and TRBJ1-6, with 8 bases fitting TRBD1. Input material: memory CD4+ T cells from blood. This clonotype was obtained from an adult in good health and CMV-seropositive. Here the CDR3 reads CASSSRGQGNSPLHF. In DNA, the CDR3 is TGTGCCAGCAGCAGCAGGGGGCAGGGTAATTCACCCCTCCACTTT. The full variable domain, completed using reference TRBV5-6 and TRBJ1-6, is DAGVTQSPTHLIKTRGQQVTLRCSPKSGHDTVSWYQQALGQGPQFIFQYYEEEERQRGNFPDRFSGHQFPNYSSELNVNALLLGDSALYLCASSSRGQGNSPLHFGNGTRLTVT.